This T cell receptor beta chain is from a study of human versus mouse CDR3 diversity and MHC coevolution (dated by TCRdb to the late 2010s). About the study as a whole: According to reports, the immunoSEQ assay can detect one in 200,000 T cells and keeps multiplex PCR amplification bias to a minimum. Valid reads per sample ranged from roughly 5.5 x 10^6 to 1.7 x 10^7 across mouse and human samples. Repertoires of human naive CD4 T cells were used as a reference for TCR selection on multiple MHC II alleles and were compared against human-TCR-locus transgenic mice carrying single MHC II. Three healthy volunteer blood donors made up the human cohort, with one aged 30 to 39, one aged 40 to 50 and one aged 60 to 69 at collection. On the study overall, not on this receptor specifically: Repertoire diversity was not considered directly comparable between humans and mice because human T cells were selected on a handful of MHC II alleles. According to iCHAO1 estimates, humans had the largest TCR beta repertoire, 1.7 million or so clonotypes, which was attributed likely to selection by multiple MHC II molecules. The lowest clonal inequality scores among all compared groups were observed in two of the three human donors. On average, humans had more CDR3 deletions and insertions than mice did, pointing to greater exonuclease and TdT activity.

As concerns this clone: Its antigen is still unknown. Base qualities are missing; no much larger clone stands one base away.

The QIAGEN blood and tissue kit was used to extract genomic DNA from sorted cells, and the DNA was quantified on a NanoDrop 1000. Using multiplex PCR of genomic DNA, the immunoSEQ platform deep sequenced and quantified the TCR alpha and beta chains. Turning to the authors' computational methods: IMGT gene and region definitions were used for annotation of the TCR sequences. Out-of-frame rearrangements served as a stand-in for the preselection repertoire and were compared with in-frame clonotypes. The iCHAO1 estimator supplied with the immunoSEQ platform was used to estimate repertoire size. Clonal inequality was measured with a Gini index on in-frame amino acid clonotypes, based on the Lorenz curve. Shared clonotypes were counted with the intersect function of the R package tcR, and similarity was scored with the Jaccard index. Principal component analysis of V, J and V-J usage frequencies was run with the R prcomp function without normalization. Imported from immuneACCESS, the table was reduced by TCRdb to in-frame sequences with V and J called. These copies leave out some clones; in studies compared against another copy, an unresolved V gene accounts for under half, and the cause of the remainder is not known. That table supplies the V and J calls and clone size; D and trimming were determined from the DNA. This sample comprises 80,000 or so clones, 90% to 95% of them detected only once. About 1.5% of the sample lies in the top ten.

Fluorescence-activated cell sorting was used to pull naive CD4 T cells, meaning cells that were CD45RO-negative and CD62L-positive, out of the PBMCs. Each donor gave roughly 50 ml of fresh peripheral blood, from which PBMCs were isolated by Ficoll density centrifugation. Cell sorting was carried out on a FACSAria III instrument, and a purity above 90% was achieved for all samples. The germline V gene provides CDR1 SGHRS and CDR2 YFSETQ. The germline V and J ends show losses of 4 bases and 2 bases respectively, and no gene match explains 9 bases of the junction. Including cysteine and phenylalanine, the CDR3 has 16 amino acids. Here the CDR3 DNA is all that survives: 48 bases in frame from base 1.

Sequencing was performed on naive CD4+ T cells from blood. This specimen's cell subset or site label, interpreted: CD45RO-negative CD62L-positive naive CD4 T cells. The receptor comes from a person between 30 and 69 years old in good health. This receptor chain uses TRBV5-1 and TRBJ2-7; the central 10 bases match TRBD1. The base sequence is TGCGCCAGCAGCCTGACCCCGGACAGGGGGACCTACGAGCAGTACTTC. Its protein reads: CASSLTPDRGTYEQYF.